One sample yielded the 18 T cell receptor beta chains listed below, sequenced in a study of blood T cell repertoires in COVID-19. TCRdb keeps only in-frame clones here, not all; method: immunoSEQ multiplex PCR. Seen here are about 270,000 clones, more than 85% observed once, and the top ten hold roughly 2.9%. Sequencing was carried out using PBMCs or T cells enriched from blood (not recorded which). The origin of the receptors is a man aged 35 to 55 who had been exposed to COVID-19.

This chain uses TRBV27 with TRBJ2-2; 10 bases align to TRBD2. CDR1 MNHEY and CDR2 SMNVEV come from the germline V gene (reference sequence). J gave up 2 bases and V 3 bases, and 3 bases lay outside the gene matches. The CDR3 contains 16 residues. DNA for the CDR3: TGTGCCAGCAGTTTGATAGCGGGAGGTAACACCGGGGAGCTGTTTTTT. Protein: CASSLIAGGNTGELFF.

The V gene is TRBV18, the J gene TRBJ1-5; 8 bases fit TRBD1. The CDR3 runs 16 residues. V was clipped by 6 bases and J by 3 bases; unmatched bases: 10. Germline CDR1 and CDR2: KGHSH and LQKENI. This chain's CDR3 is CASSLSPGGHNQPQHF. The CDR3 bases are TGTGCCAGCTCTCTTTCCCCAGGGGGCCACAATCAGCCCCAGCATTTT. Filled out from reference TRBV18 and TRBJ1-5, the complete variable domain reads NAGVMQNPRHLVRRRGQEARLRCSPMKGHSHVYWYRQLPEEGLKFMVYLQKENIIDESGMPKERFSAEFPKEGPSILRIQQVVRGDSAAYFCASSLSPGGHNQPQHFGDGTRLSIL.

The gene calls are TRBV3-1 (or the pseudogene TRBV3-2) and TRBJ1-5, with 12 bases matching TRBD1. The CDR3 length is 15 residues. Germline values: CDR1 LGHDT, CDR2 YNNKEL (reference sequence). Trimming cost V 3 bases and J 7 bases; bases outside gene matches: 4. DNA of the CDR3: TGTGCCAGCAGCCATGGGACAGGGGGCATCCAGCCCCAGCATTTT. Amino acid sequence: CASSHGTGGIQPQHF.

The chain combines TRBV7-2 with TRBJ2-7; 9 bases agree with TRBD2. V lost 5 bases, J lost 4 bases, and 6 bases stayed unmatched. The CDR3 runs 14 residues. Germline V lookup: CDR1 SGHTA, CDR2 FQGNSA. CDR3 region: CASSPIAGVYEQYF. Written as DNA, the CDR3 is TGTGCCAGCAGCCCGATAGCGGGAGTTTACGAGCAGTACTTC.

The gene calls are TRBV10-2 and TRBJ2-2; 9 bases fit TRBD1. The CDR3 extends over 16 amino acids. Germline loops: CDR1 WSHSY, CDR2 SAAADI. Trimming took 6 bases from V and 3 from J; bases not matched to a gene: 8. The CDR3 loop is CASRADRGWDTGELFF. In DNA form, the CDR3 reads TGCGCCAGCAGGGCTGACAGGGGGTGGGACACCGGGGAGCTGTTTTTT.

The chain uses TRBV9 and TRBJ2-1, with D possibly matching TRBD2 (6 bases). Per the germline V gene, CDR1 is SGDLS and CDR2 is YYNGEE. The CDR3 consists of 15 residues. Trimming left V 0 bases short and J 5 bases short, with 12 bases between. The CDR3 here is CASSVVRGIDNEQFF. The DNA of the CDR3 is TGTGCCAGCAGCGTAGTCCGGGGGATTGACAATGAGCAGTTCTTC.

In the case of this clone: The same CDR3 arises from other DNA sequences in this sample as well. The chain recombines TRBV28 with TRBJ2-7; D is perhaps TRBD2 (6 bases). V shed 3 bases and J shed 0 bases, with 9 bases lying between them. Germline CDR1 MDHEN, CDR2 SYDVKM. The CDR3 runs to 14 residues. DNA of the CDR3: TGTGCCAGCAGTTTTAGCGGAAGCTCCTACGAGCAGTACTTC. Its protein product is CASSFSGSSYEQYF.

The chain has TRBV12-3 or TRBV12-4 and TRBJ1-1; 8 positions match TRBD1. CDR3 length equals 13 residues. The ends lost 6 bases at V and 5 bases at J; junction bases unmatched: 5. The CDR3 reads CASSRGRRTEAFF. CDR3 sequence (DNA): TGTGCCAGCAGCAGGGGGCGTAGAACTGAAGCTTTCTTT.

The sample holds one count of this clone. The chain recombines TRBV7-2 with TRBJ2-5; 9 nucleotides align to TRBD1. The CDR3 covers 15 residues. Germline V lookup: CDR1 SGHTA, CDR2 FQGNSA. J lost 5 bases, V lost 5 bases, and 9 bases had no gene match. The CDR3 here is CASSRPGTGSETQYF. As DNA, the CDR3 is TGTGCCAGCAGCCGTCCCGGGACAGGGTCGGAGACCCAGTACTTC.

The genes are TRBV6-5 and TRBJ2-5; tentative D call: TRBD2 (5 bases). The CDR3 sequence is 15 residues long. Germline V gives CDR1 MNHEY, CDR2 SVGAGI. Trimming stripped 8 bases from V and 5 bases from J, with 21 bases between. Written as DNA, the CDR3 is TGTGCCAGCGCCTGGGGTGGGAGATCATGGGAGACCCAGTACTTC. Residues: CASAWGGRSWETQYF.

The chain has TRBV4-1 and TRBJ2-2, with TRBD2 identical over 11 bases. Unmatched junction bases numbered 9, after V lost 2 bases and J lost 13 bases. Per the germline V gene, CDR1 is MGHRA and CDR2 is YSYEKL. CDR3 length equals 15 residues. The CDR3 nucleotides read TGCGCCAGCAGCCAATTCGGACTAGCGGGCGGCGGGCTGTTTTTT. It specifies CASSQFGLAGGGLFF.

The chain combines TRBV11-2 with TRBJ2-3, with D possibly matching TRBD2 (6 bases). This CDR3 region has 14 residues. Germline V lookup: CDR1 SGHAT, CDR2 FQNNGV. Trimming stripped 8 bases from V and 5 bases from J, with 17 bases between. The CDR3 loop reads CASRPIMGGDTQYF. The CDR3 region has the DNA TGTGCCAGCCGCCCAATTATGGGGGGAGATACGCAGTATTTT.

The chain couples TRBV28 to TRBJ1-2; D is unresolved. Deletions cut 4 bases from V and 6 bases from J, with 15 bases between. Germline CDR1 is MDHEN and CDR2 is SYDVKM. The CDR3 covers 14 residues. CDR3 in amino acids: CASSYSAGSNGYTF. In DNA, the CDR3 is TGTGCCAGCAGTTATTCTGCGGGATCGAATGGCTACACCTTC.

This CDR3 reads CASSPAGGGDEQYF. CDR3 nucleotides: TGTGCCAGCAGCCCAGCCGGTGGGGGCGACGAGCAGTACTTC. The chain links TRBV11-2 to TRBJ2-7; perhaps TRBD1 as D (6 bases). The CDR3 sequence is 14 residues long. CDR1 is SGHAT, CDR2 FQNNGV, per germline. Trimming removed 5 bases at V and 5 bases at J, with 16 bases between.

The rearrangement uses TRBV28 and TRBJ2-2; 8 bases match TRBD1. J was trimmed by 3 bases and V by 5 bases; bases with no gene match: 8. The CDR3 sequence is 16 residues long. Germline V gives CDR1 MDHEN, CDR2 SYDVKM. In DNA form, the CDR3 reads TGTGCCAGCAGTCGGACAGGGTCGTTGTACACCGGGGAGCTGTTTTTT. Translated, it gives CASSRTGSLYTGELFF.

This rearrangement joins TRBV10-1 to TRBJ2-2; D might be TRBD1 (5 bases). Trimming shortened V by 1 base and J by 0 bases, and 15 bases separated the two germline ends. Germline assignment: CDR1 WNHNN and CDR2 SYGVQD (reference sequence). CDR3 length: 18 amino acids. For the CDR3, the DNA is TGCGCCAGCAGTGAGTGGGGCAGGAAAGGGTCGAACACCGGGGAGCTGTTTTTT. Protein: CASSEWGRKGSNTGELFF.

The chain employs TRBV5-1 and TRBJ2-1; 8 nucleotides match TRBD1. Trimming removed 6 bases from V and 4 bases from J; junction bases left unmatched: 9. Germline loops: CDR1 SGHRS, CDR2 YFSETQ. The CDR3 has 15 residues. In nucleotides, the CDR3 is TGCGCCAGCATCCCCGGAACAGGGGGATACAATGAGCAGTTCTTC. Translated: CASIPGTGGYNEQFF. The full variable domain, its missing parts supplied by reference TRBV5-1 and TRBJ2-1, is KAGVTQTPRYLIKTRGQQVTLSCSPISGHRSVSWYQQTPGQGLQFLFEYFSETQRNKGNFPGRFSGRQFSNSRSEMNVSTLELGDSALYLCASIPGTGGYNEQFFGPGTRLTVL.

This clone was seen once. The V call is TRBV28, the J call TRBJ2-2, with a tentative D call TRBD1 (5 bases). The CDR3 has 15 residues. The ends were cut back, 3 bases at V and 5 bases at J, with 13 bases in the middle. Germline loops: CDR1 MDHEN, CDR2 SYDVKM. The CDR3 nucleotides read TGTGCCAGCAGTTTTTTCAGGGTTGGAACCGGGGAGCTGTTTTTT. Translated, it gives CASSFFRVGTGELFF.